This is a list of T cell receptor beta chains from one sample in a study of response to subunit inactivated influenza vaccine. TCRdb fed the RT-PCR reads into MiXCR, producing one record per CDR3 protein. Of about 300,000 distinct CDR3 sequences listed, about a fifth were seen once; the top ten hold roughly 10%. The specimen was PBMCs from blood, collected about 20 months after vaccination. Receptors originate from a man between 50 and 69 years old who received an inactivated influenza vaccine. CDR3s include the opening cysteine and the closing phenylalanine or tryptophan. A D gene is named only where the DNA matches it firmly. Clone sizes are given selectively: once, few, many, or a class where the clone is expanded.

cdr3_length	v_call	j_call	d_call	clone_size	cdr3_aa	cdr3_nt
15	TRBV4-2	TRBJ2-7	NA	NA	CASSQGQGQAYEQYF	TGTGCCAGCAGCCAAGGCCAAGGGCAAGCCTACGAGCAGTACTTC
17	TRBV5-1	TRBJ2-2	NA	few	CASSLGNLQKTTGELFF	TGCGCCAGCAGCTTGGGTAATCTGCAAAAAACCACCGGGGAGCTGTTTTTT
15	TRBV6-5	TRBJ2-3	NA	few	CASSYFGGTTDTQYF	TGTGCCAGCAGTTACTTCGGCGGGACGACAGATACGCAGTATTTT
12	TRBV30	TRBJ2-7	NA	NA	CAWSVQGVEQYF	TGTGCCTGGAGTGTACAGGGTGTCGAGCAGTACTTC
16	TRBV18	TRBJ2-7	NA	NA	CASSPSPVLRSYEQYF	TGTGCCAGCTCACCATCACCCGTCTTAAGGTCCTACGAGCAGTACTTC
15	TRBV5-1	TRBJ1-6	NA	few	CASRLTEGGNSALHF	TGCGCCAGCAGACTAACGGAGGGAGGAAATTCGGCCCTCCACTTT
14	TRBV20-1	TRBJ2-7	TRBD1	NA	CSAKRQGAAYEQYF	TGCAGTGCTAAAAGACAGGGGGCGGCCTACGAGCAGTACTTC
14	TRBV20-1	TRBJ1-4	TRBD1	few	CSAFHRDRGEKLFF	TGCAGTGCTTTTCACCGGGACAGGGGCGAAAAACTGTTTTTT
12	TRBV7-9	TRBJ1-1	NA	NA	CASSYRAAEAFF	TGTGCCAGCAGCTACCGGGCCGCTGAAGCTTTCTTT
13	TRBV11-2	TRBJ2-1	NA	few	CASSLQGGNEQFF	TGTGCCAGCAGCTTACAGGGCGGGAATGAGCAGTTCTTC
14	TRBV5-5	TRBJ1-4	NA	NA	CASSVRPLGEKLFF	TGTGCCAGCAGCGTCCGACCCCTCGGTGAAAAACTGTTTTTT
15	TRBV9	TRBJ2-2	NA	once	CASSPQGVPTGELFF	TGTGCCAGCAGCCCCCAAGGGGTTCCGACCGGGGAGCTGTTTTTT
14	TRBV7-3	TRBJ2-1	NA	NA	CASSLNPRGNEQFF	TGTGCCAGCAGCTTAAATCCTCGTGGGAATGAGCAGTTCTTC
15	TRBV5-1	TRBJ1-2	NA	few	CASSLEWAADRGYTF	TGCGCCAGCAGCTTGGAGTGGGCGGCCGATCGTGGCTACACCTTC
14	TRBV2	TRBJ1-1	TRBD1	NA	CASRARDRNTEAFF	TGTGCCAGCAGGGCGAGGGACAGGAACACTGAAGCTTTCTTT
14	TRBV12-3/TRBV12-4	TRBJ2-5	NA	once	CASSQVGADEAQYF	TGTGCCAGCAGCCAAGTGGGGGCTGATGAGGCCCAGTACTTC
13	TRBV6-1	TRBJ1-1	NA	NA	CASSGLLNTEAFF	TGTGCCAGCAGTGGCCTTTTAAACACTGAAGCTTTCTTT
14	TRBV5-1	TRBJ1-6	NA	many	CASSLGQINSPLHF	TGCGCCAGCAGCTTGGGACAGATTAATTCACCCCTCCACTTT
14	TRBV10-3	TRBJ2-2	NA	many	CAISEKADTGELFF	TGTGCCATCAGTGAGAAGGCCGACACCGGGGAGCTGTTTTTT
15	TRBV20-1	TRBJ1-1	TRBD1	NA	CSARNGQGVNTEAFF	TGCAGTGCTAGAAACGGACAGGGAGTCAACACTGAAGCTTTCTTT
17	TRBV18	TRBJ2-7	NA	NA	CASSPPPPGRRSNEQYF	TGTGCCAGCTCACCACCACCCCCGGGACGCAGGTCTAACGAGCAGTACTTC
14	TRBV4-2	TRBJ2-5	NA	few	CASSPALVVETQYF	TGTGCCAGCAGCCCCGCCCTGGTTGTGGAGACCCAGTACTTC
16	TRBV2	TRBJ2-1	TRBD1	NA	CASTSPGGQGLHEQFF	TGTGCCAGCACCTCACCGGGGGGACAGGGGTTACATGAGCAGTTCTTC
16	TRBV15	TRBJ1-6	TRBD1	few	CATSRITGGNNSPLHF	TGTGCCACCAGCAGAATTACAGGGGGGAATAATTCACCCCTCCACTTT
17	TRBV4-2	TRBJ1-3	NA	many	CASSQDPAGAGGNTIYF	TGTGCCAGCAGCCAAGACCCGGCGGGGGCAGGAGGGAACACCATATATTTT
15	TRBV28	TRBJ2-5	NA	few	CASSFKGGWQETQYF	TGTGCCAGCAGTTTTAAGGGAGGTTGGCAAGAGACCCAGTACTTC
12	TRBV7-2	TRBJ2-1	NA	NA	CASSVEIPRQFF	TGTGCCAGCAGCGTCGAAATTCCCAGGCAGTTCTTC
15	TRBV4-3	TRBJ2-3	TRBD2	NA	CASSQDGLARDTQYF	TGCGCCAGCAGCCAAGACGGACTAGCGCGAGATACGCAGTATTTT
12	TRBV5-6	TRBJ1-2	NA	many	CASSLELHGYTF	TGTGCCAGCAGCTTGGAGCTTCACGGCTACACCTTC
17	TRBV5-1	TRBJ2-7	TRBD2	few	CASSLTTSGSISYEQYF	TGCGCCAGCAGCTTGACGACTAGCGGGAGTATCTCCTACGAGCAGTACTTC
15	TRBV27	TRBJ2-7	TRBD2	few	CASSLVAGDFYEQYF	TGTGCCAGCAGTTTAGTAGCGGGGGATTTCTACGAGCAGTACTTC
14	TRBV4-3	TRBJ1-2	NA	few	CASSQAGRNYGYTF	TGCGCCAGCAGCCAAGCAGGGAGGAACTATGGCTACACCTTC
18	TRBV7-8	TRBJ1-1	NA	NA	CASSLGSRAGVMNTEAFF	TGTGCCAGCAGCTTAGGGAGCAGGGCTGGGGTAATGAACACTGAAGCTTTCTTT
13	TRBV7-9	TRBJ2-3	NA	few	CASSTGLSDTQYF	TGTGCCAGCAGCACAGGATTGTCCGATACGCAGTATTTT
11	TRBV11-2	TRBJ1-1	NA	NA	CASSPRGEAFF	TGTGCCAGCAGCCCCCGCGGTGAAGCTTTCTTT
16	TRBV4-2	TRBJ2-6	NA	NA	CASSQAQGTGANVLTF	TGTGCCAGCAGCCAAGCCCAGGGAACTGGGGCCAACGTCCTGACTTTC
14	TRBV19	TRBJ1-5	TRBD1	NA	CASSTGQGNQPQHF	TGTGCCAGTAGTACGGGACAGGGCAATCAGCCCCAGCATTTT
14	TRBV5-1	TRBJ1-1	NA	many	CASSHQGVNTEAFF	TGCGCCAGCAGTCATCAGGGTGTGAACACTGAAGCTTTCTTT
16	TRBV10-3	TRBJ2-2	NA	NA	CAISLYSPRDTGELFF	TGTGCCATCAGTCTCTATTCTCCTCGCGACACCGGGGAGCTGTTTTTT
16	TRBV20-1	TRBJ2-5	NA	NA	CSARDAVDIWQETQYF	TGCAGTGCTAGAGATGCCGTGGACATATGGCAAGAGACCCAGTACTTC
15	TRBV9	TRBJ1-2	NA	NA	CASSVDIVGENGYTF	TGTGCCAGCAGCGTCGACATAGTGGGTGAGAATGGCTACACCTTC
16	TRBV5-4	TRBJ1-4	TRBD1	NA	CASSSTGASTNEKLFF	TGTGCCAGCAGCTCTACAGGGGCCTCAACTAATGAAAAACTGTTTTTT
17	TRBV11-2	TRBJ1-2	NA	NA	CASSLRIDRSFATGYTF	TGTGCCAGCAGCTTAAGAATAGATAGGTCATTCGCGACCGGCTACACCTTC
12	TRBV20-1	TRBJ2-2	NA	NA	CSAREVTGELFF	TGCAGTGCTAGAGAGGTCACCGGGGAGCTGTTTTTT
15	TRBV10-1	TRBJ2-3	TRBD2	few	CASSESLGGTDTQYF	TGCGCCAGCAGTGAGTCTTTGGGAGGGACAGATACGCAGTATTTT
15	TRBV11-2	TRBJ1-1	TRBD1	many	CASSSPTGKATEAFF	TGTGCCAGCAGCTCTCCGACAGGGAAGGCCACTGAAGCTTTCTTT
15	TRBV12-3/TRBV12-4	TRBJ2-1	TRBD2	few	CASSPRSSSGNEQFF	TGTGCCAGCAGCCCCCGGTCGTCTAGCGGAAATGAGCAGTTCTTC
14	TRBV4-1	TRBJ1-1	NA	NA	CASSQPGGFTEAFF	TGCGCCAGCAGCCAGCCCGGGGGCTTCACTGAAGCTTTCTTT
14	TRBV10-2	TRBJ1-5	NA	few	CASSPGAVNQPQHF	TGCGCCAGCAGCCCCGGGGCCGTCAATCAGCCCCAGCATTTT
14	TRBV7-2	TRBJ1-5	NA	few	CASSYRDGNQPQHF	TGTGCCAGCAGCTACCGGGACGGCAATCAGCCCCAGCATTTT
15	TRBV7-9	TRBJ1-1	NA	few	CASSPRRGMNTEAFF	TGTGCCAGCAGCCCGCGCAGGGGCATGAACACTGAAGCTTTCTTT
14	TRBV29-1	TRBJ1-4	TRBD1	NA	CSVHSGQPNEELFF	TGCAGCGTTCACTCGGGACAGCCTAATGAAGAACTGTTTTTT
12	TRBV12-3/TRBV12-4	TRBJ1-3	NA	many	CASSFTGNTIYF	TGTGCCAGCAGTTTTACTGGAAACACCATATATTTT
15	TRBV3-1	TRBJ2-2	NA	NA	CASSQVGGRTGELFF	TGTGCCAGCAGCCAAGTGGGGGGCCGGACCGGGGAGCTGTTTTTT
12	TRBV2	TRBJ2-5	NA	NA	CASSAVQGTQYF	TGTGCCAGCAGCGCAGTACAGGGGACCCAGTACTTC